The 8 T cell receptor beta chains listed next were all sequenced from one sample in a study of long-term antiretroviral therapy in people with HIV. It was version v3.0 of the immunoSEQ assay that was run at survey level. Clones were read by immunoSEQ multiplex PCR, and TCRdb kept only the in-frame ones, dropping some. The sample has fewer than 20,000 clones, about 81% seen once; the top ten hold roughly 8.6%. This specimen consisted of unsorted PBMCs, obtained 0.3 years before starting antiretroviral therapy. The receptors were gathered from a man in his forties or fifties with HIV.

This clone was found a few times. The chain carries TRBV28 and TRBJ1-5; TRBD1 matches 10 bases. The V gene's germline CDR1 is MDHEN and CDR2 SYDVKM. The CDR3 has 16 amino acids. The ends lost 3 bases at V and 2 bases at J; junction bases unmatched: 4. The CDR3 coding sequence is TGTGCCAGCAGTTTGAGGGACAGGGGCCGCAATCAGCCCCAGCATTTT. This encodes CASSLRDRGRNQPQHF.

CDR3 loop: CASSILFWDRGPVEPQHF. Here the CDR3 DNA reads TGTGCCAGTAGTATCCTATTTTGGGACAGGGGGCCGGTGGAGCCCCAGCATTTT. The genes are TRBV19 and TRBJ1-5, with 12 nucleotides matching TRBD1. The CDR3 loop spans 18 amino acids. Trimming cost V 3 bases and J 8 bases; bases outside gene matches: 14. The germline V gene encodes CDR1 LNHDA and CDR2 SQIVND (reference sequence).

The chain has TRBV18 and TRBJ1-1; 8 bases fit TRBD1. Germline trimming cut 4 bases from V and 1 base from J; bases unmatched to any gene: 14. CDR1 is KGHSH and CDR2 is LQKENI in the germline V gene. CDR3 length equals 18 residues. The CDR3 DNA follows: TGTGCCAGCTCACTTTCCAACAGGGGGTCCTCGTCGAACACTGAAGCTTTCTTT. Translating it yields CASSLSNRGSSSNTEAFF.

The genes are TRBV7-8 and TRBJ1-2, with D perhaps TRBD1 (5 bases). V was shortened by 3 bases and J by 4 bases, with 12 bases between the two germline ends. This CDR3 has 14 amino acids. The germline CDR1 and CDR2 sequences are SGHVS and FQNEAQ. This chain's CDR3 is CASSFVRDGYGYTF. The CDR3, as DNA: TGTGCCAGCAGCTTCGTCAGGGACGGCTATGGCTACACCTTC.

The chain couples TRBV28 to TRBJ2-5; a possible D gene is TRBD1 (6 bases). This CDR3 spans 14 amino acids. Germline V gives CDR1 MDHEN, CDR2 SYDVKM. Deletions cut 1 base from V and 5 bases from J, with 11 bases between. The DNA of the CDR3 is TGTGCCAGCAGTTTATTGGGGGCCTGGGAGACCCAGTACTTC. It is translated as CASSLLGAWETQYF.

The rearrangement joins TRBV7-8 to TRBJ2-1; D remains unclear. The CDR3 consists of 14 residues. CDR1 is SGHVS and CDR2 is FQNEAQ in the germline V gene. Deletions cut 1 base from V and 2 bases from J, with 6 bases between. CDR3 sequence reads: CASSLGPPYNEQFF. The CDR3 nucleotides are TGTGCCAGCAGCTTAGGCCCCCCCTACAATGAGCAGTTCTTC.

The table lists this clone with a few counts. The chain combines TRBV2 with TRBJ2-5, with 7 positions matching TRBD1. Looked up from germline, CDR1 is SNHLY and CDR2 is FYNNEI. There are 14 residues in the CDR3. J was trimmed by 1 base and V by 6 bases; bases with no gene match: 5. CDR3 nucleotide sequence: TGTGCCAGCAGAAGTAGACAGGGCCAAGAGACCCAGTACTTC. Its protein is CASRSRQGQETQYF.

The CDR3 region is CASSPEPPWETQYF. The CDR3, as DNA: TGTGCCAGCAGCCCGGAGCCCCCATGGGAGACCCAGTACTTC. This chain connects TRBV7-8 to TRBJ2-5, with D unresolved. V was cut by 5 bases and J by 5 bases, with 15 bases left in between. The CDR3 has 14 amino acids. CDR1 SGHVS and CDR2 FQNEAQ come from the germline V gene.